One and the same sample provided the 16 T cell receptor beta chains below, sequenced in a study of beta chain features in type 1 diabetes (dated by TCRdb to 2016 to 2019). General study outcomes and caveats: Type 1 diabetes patients showed a moderate but significant shortening of TCRB CDR3 length in all four CD4+ subsets.

These receptors' targets are unknown. Libraries were prepared through the immunoSEQ multiplex PCR assay. All of the isolated RNA was reverse transcribed with the High Capacity cDNA Reverse Transcription Kit, so expressed TCRB transcripts were sequenced. TCRdb stores this immuneACCESS table with in-frame sequences only. Part of the clones is absent; in the studies checked, under half of the shortfall reflects unresolved V genes, and no reason is known for the rest. The sample table contains under 250,000 clones; only one count was recorded for approximately 15% of them. Of the sample, roughly 0.019% is held by the ten largest clones. Material for sequencing was naive CD4+ T cells from blood. Per the publication, the cell subset or site label means: true naive CD4+ T cells. These receptors were obtained from a man aged 30-40 years with type 1 diabetes.

The chain is built from TRBV27 and TRBJ2-1; tentative D call: TRBD1 (7 bases). Trimming removed 2 bases from V and 4 bases from J, with 12 bases in between. The CDR3 contains 15 residues. Germline V lookup: CDR1 MNHEY, CDR2 SMNVEV (reference sequence). The CDR3 loop reads CASSLSRGTYNEQFF. For the CDR3, the DNA is TGTGCCAGCAGTTTAAGCAGGGGGACTTACAATGAGCAGTTCTTC.

The chain carries TRBV19 and TRBJ1-1, with unresolved D. The CDR3 is 11 residues long. The germline gives CDR1 LNHDA, CDR2 SQIVND (reference sequence). V gave up 6 bases and J gave up 4 bases, with 6 bases separating them. The CDR3 sequence is CASRGFTEAFF. For the CDR3, the DNA is TGTGCCAGTAGGGGCTTCACTGAAGCTTTCTTT.

The chain combines TRBV25-1 with TRBJ2-7, with D unresolved. In germline, CDR1 is MGHDK, CDR2 SYGVNS. The V end lost 3 bases, the J end lost 6 bases, and 6 bases lay between the germline ends. The CDR3 runs to 11 residues. CDR3 nucleotides: TGTGCCAGCAGTGACGGTGCCGAGCAGTACTTC. Protein sequence: CASSDGAEQYF.

This clone was counted between two and nine times. V and J are TRBV9 and TRBJ2-1; TRBD2 agrees at 9 bases. The CDR3 sequence is 16 residues long. The ends lost 4 bases at V and 7 bases at J; junction bases unmatched: 12. Germline V gene sequence: CDR1 SGDLS, CDR2 YYNGEE. The DNA for the CDR3 is TGTGCCAGCAGCTCCCCTGCGGGAGGGCCAGGAAATGAGCAGTTCTTC. Protein: CASSSPAGGPGNEQFF.

This clone was observed a handful of times. The rearrangement joins TRBV15 to TRBJ2-5, with TRBD1 identical over 7 bases. The CDR3 length is 14 residues. Per germline, CDR1 LNHNV and CDR2 YYDKDF (reference sequence). Unmatched junction bases numbered 6, after V lost 3 bases and J lost 5 bases. This chain's CDR3 is CATSREQGWETQYF. The CDR3 DNA reads as TGTGCCACCAGCAGGGAACAGGGGTGGGAGACCCAGTACTTC.

The V call is TRBV10-3, the J call TRBJ1-2; 7 bases map to TRBD1. The CDR3 is 14 amino acids. Germline lookup yields CDR1 ENHRY and CDR2 SYGVKD. The V and J ends lost 0 bases and 7 bases, in that order; junction bases with no gene match: 5. CDR3 coding DNA: TGTGCCATCAGTGAGTCGGAGACAGGGACTGGCTACACCTTC. It encodes CAISESETGTGYTF.

The rearrangement joins TRBV11-2 to TRBJ2-7, with a possible D match to TRBD2 (6 bases). CDR3 length: 14 amino acids. CDR1 is SGHAT, CDR2 FQNNGV, per germline. V lost 3 bases to trimming and J lost 6 bases, with 15 bases between them. CDR3 sequence (DNA): TGTGCCAGCAGCTTCCTAGCGTCGAGGCTCGAGCAGTACTTC. This encodes CASSFLASRLEQYF.

This clone was seen a handful of times. This chain connects TRBV5-4 to TRBJ2-3, with a tentative D call TRBD1 (5 bases). Trimming cost V 4 bases and J 1 base, with 10 bases left between them. This CDR3 is built from 14 residues. Germline CDR1 and CDR2: SGHNT and YYREEE (reference sequence). Here the CDR3 reads CASSPGQRTDTQYF. The CDR3 DNA reads TGTGCCAGCAGCCCCGGACAACGCACAGATACGCAGTATTTT.

This chain connects TRBV30 to TRBJ1-2; D is ambiguous. Germline V gene data show CDR1 as GTSNPN and CDR2 as SVGIG (reference sequence). Between the trimmed V and J ends, which lost 3 bases and 7 bases, there was a span of 15 bases. CDR3 length: 13 amino acids. In DNA, the CDR3 is TGTGCCTGGAGCCGCAACCCGGGAGGTGGCTACACCTTC. Its translation is CAWSRNPGGGYTF.

This chain links TRBV4-1 with TRBJ1-3, with unresolved D. The CDR3 is 14 residues long. V was shortened by 0 bases and J by 4 bases, with 7 bases between the two germline ends. CDR1 MGHRA and CDR2 YSYEKL come from the germline V gene. In nucleotides, the CDR3 is TGCGCCAGCAGCCAAGATAGCATCGGAAACACCATATATTTT. Its translation is CASSQDSIGNTIYF.

The chain carries TRBV25-1 and TRBJ1-1, with D possibly being TRBD1 (5 bases). V was cut by 10 bases and J by 0 bases, with 12 bases left in between. This CDR3 has 13 amino acids. Germline V gene data show CDR1 as MGHDK and CDR2 as SYGVNS. Here the CDR3 DNA reads TGTGCCACCATCGGACATATGAACACTGAAGCTTTCTTT. Protein: CATIGHMNTEAFF.

The chain joins TRBV15 to TRBJ2-1, with D perhaps TRBD2 (6 bases). The V gene's germline CDR1 is LNHNV and CDR2 YYDKDF (reference sequence). V was clipped by 0 bases and J by 2 bases, with 11 bases between them. The CDR3 has 16 amino acids. In DNA form, the CDR3 reads TGTGCCACCAGCAGAGATCCTAGCGCGGCCTACAATGAGCAGTTCTTC. It specifies CATSRDPSAAYNEQFF. Full variable domain (remainder filled in from reference TRBV15 and TRBJ2-1): DAMVIQNPRYQVTQFGKPVTLSCSQTLNHNVMYWYQQKSSQAPKLLFHYYDKDFNNEADTPDNFQSRRPNTSFCFLDIRSPGLGDTAMYLCATSRDPSAAYNEQFFGPGTRLTVL.

V gene TRBV5-1 combines with J gene TRBJ1-2; D might be TRBD1 (5 bases). Per the germline V gene, CDR1 is SGHRS and CDR2 is YFSETQ. The CDR3 runs 14 residues. Trimming pared 7 bases from V and 0 bases from J, leaving 13 bases between. Written as DNA, the CDR3 is TGCGCCAGCTCCCCCGAGACAGCTAACTATGGCTACACCTTC. Encoded protein: CASSPETANYGYTF.

The chain recombines TRBV6-1 with TRBJ2-3; the D gene is possibly TRBD1 (6 bases). The V end was cut by 8 bases, the J end by 4 bases, with 13 bases between. From germline, CDR1 is MNHNS and CDR2 SASEGT. The CDR3 extends over 13 amino acids. CDR3 nucleotide sequence: TGTGCCAGCGCGGAACAGGGAGCAGATACGCAGTATTTT. Its translation: CASAEQGADTQYF.

This clone was picked up a small number of times. The chain joins TRBV14 to TRBJ1-1; D ambiguous. V lost 0 bases, J lost 11 bases, and 10 bases lay in between. The germline gives CDR1 SGHDN, CDR2 FVKESK. The CDR3 length is 12 residues. Here the CDR3 DNA reads TGTGCCAGCAGCCAAGAAGGACTGGGGGCTTTCTTT. Encoded protein: CASSQEGLGAFF.

Worth noting for this clone: Other DNA sequences of this sample code for an identical CDR3. The CDR3 sequence is CASSLGGLAEETQYF. DNA of the CDR3: TGTGCCAGCAGCTTGGGCGGACTAGCGGAAGAGACCCAGTACTTC. The chain links TRBV5-4 to TRBJ2-5, with TRBD2 matching over 10 bases. CDR1 and CDR2 from the germline V gene are SGHNT and YYREEE (reference sequence). Germline trimming cut 0 bases from V and 3 bases from J; bases unmatched to any gene: 2. The CDR3 contains 15 residues. Full variable domain (rest looked up from reference TRBV5-4 and TRBJ2-5): ETGVTQSPTHLIKTRGQQVTLRCSSQSGHNTVSWYQQALGQGPQFIFQYYREEENGRGNFPPRFSGLQFPNYSSELNVNALELDDSALYLCASSLGGLAEETQYFGPGTRLLVL.